One sample yielded the 23 T cell receptor beta chains listed below, sequenced in a study of OX40 agonist ivuxolimab in advanced cancers. Sequencing used immunoSEQ multiplex PCR; TCRdb keeps in-frame clones, though not all of them. Among about 50,000 clones listed, roughly 93% were seen once. The specimen comprised CD4+ or CD8+ T cells sorted from blood, sampled in a trial of the OX40 agonist ivuxolimab. The receptors were gathered from an adult with an advanced solid tumor such as melanoma, head and neck, liver or kidney cancer.

V is TRBV7-6 and J is TRBJ1-5; D is unresolved. Trimming removed 3 bases at V and 0 bases at J, with 6 bases between. This CDR3 has 14 amino acids. The germline gives CDR1 SGHVS, CDR2 FNYEAQ. The CDR3 DNA reads TGTGCCAGCAGCTTGGCACCTAGCAATCAGCCCCAGCATTTT. Translated, it gives CASSLAPSNQPQHF. The complete variable domain, with remaining parts taken from reference TRBV7-6 and TRBJ1-5, reads GAGVSQSPRYKVTKRGQDVALRCDPISGHVSLYWYRQALGQGPEFLTYFNYEAQQDKSGLPNDRFSAERPEGSISTLTIQRTEQRDSAMYRCASSLAPSNQPQHFGDGTRLSIL.

The rearrangement links TRBV7-9 to TRBJ2-2; TRBD2 aligns across 11 bases. The CDR3 length is 16 residues. With 5 bases clipped from V and 4 bases from J, the junction kept 6 bases outside the gene matches. Per the germline V gene, CDR1 is SEHNR and CDR2 is FQNEAQ (reference sequence). CDR3 residues: CASSLPTSGITGELFF. The CDR3 nucleotides are TGTGCCAGCAGCCTACCGACTAGCGGGATCACCGGGGAGCTGTTTTTT.

This sequence joins TRBV4-3 and TRBJ2-7; 7 nucleotides agree with TRBD1. J lost 1 base, V lost 0 bases, and 6 bases had no gene match. CDR1 and CDR2 (germline): LGHNA, YSLEER. CDR3 length equals 16 residues. The CDR3 coding sequence is TGCGCCAGCAGCCAAGATTTCAGGGGGTTATCCTACGAGCAGTACTTC. The encoded protein is CASSQDFRGLSYEQYF.

The rearrangement links TRBV27 to TRBJ2-5; 9 bases fit TRBD1. The CDR3 is 16 residues long. J gave up 2 bases and V 6 bases, and 10 bases lay outside the gene matches. Germline lookup yields CDR1 MNHEY and CDR2 SMNVEV (reference sequence). The chain's CDR3 is CASSLRTGANQETQYF. The CDR3 nucleotides are TGTGCCAGCAGCCTCCGGACAGGGGCAAATCAAGAGACCCAGTACTTC.

The chain joins TRBV25-1 to TRBJ2-1; no clear D. This CDR3 is built from 15 residues. The germline V gene encodes CDR1 MGHDK and CDR2 SYGVNS. Deletions cut 4 bases from V and 3 bases from J, with 13 bases between. The CDR3 spells CASSGPGRSYNEQFF. CDR3 sequence (DNA): TGTGCCAGCAGTGGGCCTGGGCGGAGCTACAATGAGCAGTTCTTC.

The rearrangement links TRBV27 to TRBJ2-3; 11 nucleotides align to TRBD2. V trimming: 8 bases; J trimming: 4 bases; junction bases outside the gene matches: 11. In germline, CDR1 is MNHEY, CDR2 SMNVEV (reference sequence). This CDR3 is 16 amino acids long. The CDR3 is CASLSGRAGEADTQYF. CDR3 in DNA: TGTGCCAGCCTTAGCGGGAGGGCCGGTGAGGCAGATACGCAGTATTTT.

This chain joins TRBV7-9 and TRBJ2-3; 8 bases agree with TRBD2. The CDR3 totals 13 residues. The germline CDR1 and CDR2 sequences are SEHNR and FQNEAQ (reference sequence). Unmatched junction bases numbered 6, after V lost 7 bases and J lost 6 bases. The CDR3 is CASTWSGSDTQYF. The DNA of the CDR3 is TGTGCCAGCACCTGGAGCGGGAGTGATACGCAGTATTTT.

This rearrangement joins TRBV29-1 to TRBJ2-7; 8 bases fit TRBD2. This CDR3 region has 13 residues. V was pared by 5 bases and J by 1 base, with 4 bases of the junction left unmatched. Germline loops: CDR1 SQVTM, CDR2 ANQGSEA. This chain's CDR3 is CSVTSGSSYEQYF. DNA for the CDR3: TGCAGCGTTACAAGCGGGAGTTCCTACGAGCAGTACTTC.

This chain links TRBV7-9 with TRBJ1-5, with D possibly matching TRBD1 (5 bases). The germline gives CDR1 SEHNR, CDR2 FQNEAQ (reference sequence). V was pared by 4 bases and J by 3 bases, with 10 bases between. The CDR3 contains 14 residues. The CDR3 DNA is TGTGCCAGCAGCTACGGGGGACTCAATCAGCCCCAGCATTTT. This translates into CASSYGGLNQPQHF.

The rearrangement joins TRBV6-6 to TRBJ1-1; D gene unclear. Per the germline V gene, CDR1 is MNHNY and CDR2 is SVGAGI (reference sequence). The V and J ends lost 6 bases and 2 bases respectively, with 7 bases between them. The CDR3 covers 12 residues. CDR3 residues: CASSVPNTEAFF. Written as DNA, the CDR3 is TGTGCCAGCAGCGTACCAAACACTGAAGCTTTCTTT.

This clone has only one observation. The genes are TRBV15 and TRBJ2-7, with TRBD1 identical over 7 bases. This CDR3 is 15 amino acids long. The germline CDR1 and CDR2 sequences are LNHNV and YYDKDF (reference sequence). The V segment lost 4 bases and the J segment 2 bases; nucleotides outside the gene matches: 8. The CDR3 sequence: CATSNSRQGTYEQYF. CDR3 in DNA: TGTGCCACCAGCAACTCCCGACAGGGAACCTACGAGCAGTACTTC.

The DNA of the CDR3 is TGTGCCAGCAGTTTAGACAGGGGAACTGAAGCTTTCTTT. Its translation: CASSLDRGTEAFF. This chain uses TRBV27 with TRBJ1-1; the match to TRBD1 covers 8 bases. Trimming cost V 2 bases and J 5 bases; bases outside gene matches: 1. The germline V gene encodes CDR1 MNHEY and CDR2 SMNVEV (reference sequence). The CDR3 covers 13 residues.

The J gene is TRBJ1-5, the V gene TRBV7-8; TRBD1 might be the D (5 bases). There are 17 residues in the CDR3. V shed 4 bases and J shed 0 bases, with 16 bases lying between them. CDR1 is SGHVS, CDR2 FQNEAQ, per germline. The CDR3: CASSSTGGGFSNQPQHF. DNA of the CDR3: TGTGCCAGCAGCTCCACCGGGGGGGGTTTTAGCAATCAGCCCCAGCATTTT.

V gene TRBV11-3 combines with J gene TRBJ2-1; TRBD2 matches 8 bases. This CDR3 contains 15 residues. The germline gives CDR1 SGHNT, CDR2 YENEEA. V lost 1 base and J lost 5; bases outside the gene matches: 4. In nucleotides, the CDR3 is TGTGCCAGCAGCTTAGGGTCTAGCGGGCACAATGAGCAGTTCTTC. Protein: CASSLGSSGHNEQFF.

The chain uses TRBV7-9 and TRBJ2-7; D is undetermined. The V end lost 4 bases, the J end lost 5 bases, and 12 bases lay between the germline ends. Germline V lookup: CDR1 SEHNR, CDR2 FQNEAQ (reference sequence). The CDR3 is made up of 13 amino acids. In DNA, the CDR3 is TGTGCCAGCAGCTCGGAGAACCATGACGAGCAGTACTTC. Translated: CASSSENHDEQYF.

This rearrangement joins TRBV10-1 to TRBJ2-5; D is undetermined. V dropped 3 bases and J dropped 2 bases, with 10 bases sitting between them. Germline CDR1 reads WNHNN; CDR2 reads SYGVQD (reference sequence). There are 14 residues in the CDR3. CDR3 region: CASSDGSSQETQYF. CDR3 bases: TGCGCCAGCAGTGATGGTTCATCTCAAGAGACCCAGTACTTC.

The V call is TRBV28, the J call TRBJ2-1, with 7 bases matching TRBD2. V shed 5 bases and J 10 bases; nucleotides not matched to a gene: 8. This CDR3 contains 13 residues. Looked up from germline, CDR1 is MDHEN and CDR2 is SYDVKM. In nucleotides, the CDR3 is TGTGCCAGCAGTCCGACCGTAGCGGGCGAGCAGTTCTTC. It yields the protein CASSPTVAGEQFF.

CDR3 in amino acids: CASSPYIDYRGENIQYF. The CDR3, as DNA: TGTGCCAGCAGCCCATATATAGACTACAGGGGGGAAAACATTCAGTACTTC. The chain uses TRBV28 and TRBJ2-4; TRBD1 matches 8 bases. The CDR3 spans 17 residues. Germline V gene sequence: CDR1 MDHEN, CDR2 SYDVKM. Trimming removed 6 bases from V and 5 bases from J; junction bases left unmatched: 15. Combining the CDR3 with reference TRBV28 and TRBJ2-4 gives the whole variable domain DVKVTQSSRYLVKRTGEKVFLECVQDMDHENMFWYRQDPGLGLRLIYFSYDVKMKEKGDIPEGYSVSREKKERFSLILESASTNQTSMYLCASSPYIDYRGENIQYFGAGTRLSVL.

The chain carries TRBV27 and TRBJ2-7; D possibly corresponds to TRBD2 (6 bases). Trimming cost V 5 bases and J 2 bases, with 16 bases left between them. Germline CDR1 and CDR2: MNHEY and SMNVEV (reference sequence). This CDR3 spans 15 amino acids. CDR3 sequence reads: CASSHGLSAAYEQYF. The CDR3 bases are TGTGCCAGCAGTCATGGACTAAGCGCAGCCTACGAGCAGTACTTC.

This clone has only one observation. The chain recombines TRBV7-9 with TRBJ2-3, with a tentative D call TRBD2 (6 bases). CDR3 length: 16 residues. Germline CDR1 is SEHNR and CDR2 is FQNEAQ (reference sequence). The germline V and J ends were trimmed by 7 bases and 4 bases, with 21 bases remaining between them. The CDR3 spells CASTPAGLSPPDTQYF. The CDR3 nucleotides are TGTGCCAGCACCCCGGCGGGACTCAGCCCCCCAGATACGCAGTATTTT.

This sequence joins TRBV28 and TRBJ2-7; a possible D gene is TRBD2 (5 bases). Germline V CDR1 and CDR2: MDHEN, SYDVKM. There are 14 residues in the CDR3. Trimming took off 2 bases at V and 2 bases at J, with 10 bases between the two ends. CDR3 amino acids: CASSLPGSTYEQYF. CDR3 nucleotides: TGTGCCAGCAGTTTACCGGGATCGACCTACGAGCAGTACTTC.

This chain links TRBV5-5 with TRBJ1-2; D remains ambiguous. Deletions cut 4 bases from V and 1 base from J, with 14 bases between. CDR3 size: 15 residues. Germline V lookup: CDR1 SGHKS, CDR2 YYEKEE (reference sequence). This CDR3 is CASSLLPDGNYGYTF. The CDR3 coding sequence is TGTGCCAGCAGCCTTCTCCCAGACGGTAACTATGGCTACACCTTC. The variable domain in full, completed from reference TRBV5-5 and TRBJ1-2, reads DAGVTQSPTHLIKTRGQQVTLRCSPISGHKSVSWYQQVLGQGPQFIFQYYEKEERGRGNFPDRFSARQFPNYSSELNVNALLLGDSALYLCASSLLPDGNYGYTFGSGTRLTVV.

The chain employs TRBV5-1 and TRBJ2-7; 13 bases align to TRBD2. The J segment lost 2 bases and the V segment lost 4 bases, leaving 3 bases of the junction unmatched. CDR1 is SGHRS and CDR2 is YFSETQ in the germline V gene. The CDR3 consists of 15 residues. The DNA for the CDR3 is TGCGCCAGCAGCAAGGGACTAGCGGGGACCTACGAGCAGTACTTC. Translation gives CASSKGLAGTYEQYF.